These 14 T cell receptor beta chains were sequenced from one sample in a study of blood T cell repertoires in COVID-19. Sequencing used immunoSEQ multiplex PCR; TCRdb keeps in-frame clones, though not all of them. The sample holds roughly 380,000 clones, 85% seen once. The source material was peripheral blood. The receptors here all came from a woman under 30 with acute or convalescent COVID-19.

V gene TRBV19 combines with J gene TRBJ2-7; the D gene is possibly TRBD2 (5 bases). Germline-derived CDR1 and CDR2 are LNHDA and SQIVND (reference sequence). The V end was cut by 4 bases, the J end by 3 bases, with 22 bases between. This CDR3 spans 17 amino acids. DNA of the CDR3: TGTGCCAGTAGTAATCTTTTCTCCAGTGACGACTACTACGAGCAGTACTTC. Protein sequence: CASSNLFSSDDYYEQYF.

The V gene is TRBV9, the J gene TRBJ2-1; D is undetermined. Looked up from germline, CDR1 is SGDLS and CDR2 is YYNGEE. V lost 6 bases to trimming and J lost 0 bases, with 16 bases between them. The CDR3 is 16 amino acids. CDR3 coding DNA: TGTGCCAGCACCCTGGCGGCCTCTGCCTCCTACAATGAGCAGTTCTTC. Encoded protein: CASTLAASASYNEQFF.

This clone showed up just once. The chain uses TRBV6-5 and TRBJ2-1, with D tentatively TRBD2 (5 bases). This CDR3 comprises 13 residues. Germline V CDR1 and CDR2: MNHEY, SVGAGI. V was trimmed by 8 bases and J by 1 base, leaving 9 bases between them. CDR3 coding DNA: TGTGCCAGCGAACCGGGATCCTACAATGAGCAGTTCTTC. Its translation: CASEPGSYNEQFF.

This clone showed up just once. The chain carries TRBV2 and TRBJ2-1; 8 positions match TRBD1. The CDR3 runs 11 residues. From germline, CDR1 is SNHLY and CDR2 FYNNEI. Trimming took 5 bases from V and 12 from J; bases not matched to a gene: 3. In DNA, the CDR3 is TGTGCCAGCAGTACCGGGACAGGGCAGTTCTTC. Its protein is CASSTGTGQFF.

The rearrangement joins TRBV5-8 to TRBJ1-1; TRBD1 aligns across 7 bases. The CDR3 is made up of 13 amino acids. Per germline, CDR1 SGHTS and CDR2 YDEGEE. V dropped 6 bases and J dropped 0; count of bases not matched to a gene: 2. Here the CDR3 DNA reads TGTGCCAGCACAACAGGGGTGAACACTGAAGCTTTCTTT. Amino acids: CASTTGVNTEAFF.

The chain links TRBV24-1 to TRBJ2-1, with D tentatively TRBD1 (5 bases). The CDR3 length is 14 residues. The V gene lost 1 base and the J gene lost 9 bases, with 12 bases spanning the gap. Germline V gene lookup returns CDR1 KGHDR and CDR2 SFDVKD. The CDR3, as DNA: TGTGCCACCAGTGATTTTACAGGTGTTGGTGAGCAGTTCTTC. Translated, it gives CATSDFTGVGEQFF.

The chain combines TRBV13 with TRBJ1-2, with 7 bases that match TRBD1. Per germline, CDR1 PRHDT and CDR2 FYEKMQ (reference sequence). This CDR3 region has 14 residues. The J segment lost 2 bases and the V segment lost 5 bases, leaving 5 bases of the junction unmatched. The CDR3: CASSRPGQNYGYTF. CDR3 bases: TGTGCCAGCAGCCGACCGGGACAGAACTATGGCTACACCTTC.

V usage is TRBV6-1 and J usage is TRBJ2-3; the match to TRBD2 covers 13 bases. J lost 5 bases, V lost 3 bases, and 11 bases had no gene match. Per germline, CDR1 MNHNS and CDR2 SASEGT. The CDR3 spans 18 residues. CDR3 nucleotide sequence: TGTGCCAGCAGTGACCCTCAGACTAGCGGGGGGCGTGGAGATACGCAGTATTTT. This sequence encodes CASSDPQTSGGRGDTQYF.

This clone turned up a few times. The chain links TRBV9 to TRBJ2-5, with 11 positions matching TRBD2. From germline, CDR1 is SGDLS and CDR2 YYNGEE. The CDR3 contains 16 residues. After removal of 3 bases from V and 4 bases from J, the junction contained 8 bases not matched to a gene. The CDR3 spells CASSGRTSGGGETQYF. In DNA, the CDR3 is TGTGCCAGCAGCGGACGAACTAGCGGGGGAGGAGAGACCCAGTACTTC.

The chain uses TRBV12-5 and TRBJ2-3; 16 bases align to TRBD2. J was trimmed by 4 bases and V by 5 bases; bases with no gene match: 3. The CDR3 is made up of 16 amino acids. Per the germline V gene, CDR1 is LGHNT and CDR2 is FRNRAP. The CDR3 loop reads CASGPGTSGGADTQYF. CDR3 in DNA: TGTGCTAGTGGTCCGGGGACTAGCGGGGGGGCAGATACGCAGTATTTT. Based on the CDR3 plus reference TRBV12-5 and TRBJ2-3, the full variable domain is DARVTQTPRHKVTEMGQEVTMRCQPILGHNTVFWYRQTMMQGLELLAYFRNRAPLDDSGMPKDRFSAEMPDATLATLKIQPSEPRDSAVYFCASGPGTSGGADTQYFGPGTRLTVL.

The chain uses TRBV28 and TRBJ2-3; 11 nucleotides agree with TRBD2. There are 15 residues in the CDR3. Germline CDR1 and CDR2: MDHEN and SYDVKM. V gave up 4 bases and J gave up 6 bases; unmatched junction bases: 6. This chain's CDR3 is CASSSLAGGADTQYF. The CDR3, as DNA: TGTGCCAGCAGTTCCTTAGCGGGAGGGGCGGATACGCAGTATTTT.

The V and J genes are TRBV13 and TRBJ1-2; D gene unclear. Germline assignment: CDR1 PRHDT and CDR2 FYEKMQ (reference sequence). The CDR3 is made up of 15 amino acids. Trimming stripped 0 bases from V and 5 bases from J, with 13 bases between. The CDR3 is CASSLGGGRPYGYTF. CDR3 sequence (DNA): TGTGCCAGCAGCTTAGGTGGAGGGCGGCCTTATGGCTACACCTTC.

The chain joins TRBV6-6 to TRBJ2-1, with TRBD2 matching over 10 bases. This CDR3 spans 16 amino acids. Trimming at V came to 5 bases and at J to 8 bases, leaving 12 bases not matched to a gene. From germline, CDR1 is MNHNY and CDR2 SVGAGI (reference sequence). As DNA, the CDR3 is TGTGCCAGCAGTCTCAATCTAGCGGGAGAATTTTATGAGCAGTTCTTC. The encoded protein is CASSLNLAGEFYEQFF.

The chain couples TRBV30 to TRBJ1-6; a possible D gene is TRBD1 (6 bases). The CDR3 contains 14 residues. Germline lookup yields CDR1 GTSNPN and CDR2 SVGIG (reference sequence). Between the trimmed V and J ends, which lost 0 bases and 14 bases, there was a span of 17 bases. DNA of the CDR3: TGTGCCTGGAGTGTACGGCAGGGGACCCTCTCCCTCCACTTT. Its protein product is CAWSVRQGTLSLHF.